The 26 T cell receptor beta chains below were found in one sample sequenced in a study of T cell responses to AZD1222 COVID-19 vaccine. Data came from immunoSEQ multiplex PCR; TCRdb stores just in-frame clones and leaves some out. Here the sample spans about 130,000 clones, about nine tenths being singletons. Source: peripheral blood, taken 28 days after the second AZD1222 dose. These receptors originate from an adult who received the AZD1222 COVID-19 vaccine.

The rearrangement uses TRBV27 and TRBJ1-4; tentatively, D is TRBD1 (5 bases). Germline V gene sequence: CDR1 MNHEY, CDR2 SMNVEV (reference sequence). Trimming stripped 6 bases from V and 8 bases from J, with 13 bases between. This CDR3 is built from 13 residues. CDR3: CASRGTGGEKLFF. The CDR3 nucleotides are TGTGCCAGCAGAGGGACCGGTGGGGAAAAACTGTTTTTT.

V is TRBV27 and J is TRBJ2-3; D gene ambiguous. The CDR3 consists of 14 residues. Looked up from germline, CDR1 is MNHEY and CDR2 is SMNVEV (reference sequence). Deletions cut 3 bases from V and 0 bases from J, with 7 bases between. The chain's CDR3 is CASSFGLSTDTQYF. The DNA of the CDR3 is TGTGCCAGCAGTTTTGGTTTGAGCACAGATACGCAGTATTTT.

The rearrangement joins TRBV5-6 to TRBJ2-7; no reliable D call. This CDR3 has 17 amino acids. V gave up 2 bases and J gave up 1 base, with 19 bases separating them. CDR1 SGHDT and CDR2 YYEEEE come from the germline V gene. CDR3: CASSFLYPSGSSYEQYF. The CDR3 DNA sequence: TGTGCCAGCAGCTTTCTTTATCCGTCCGGATCATCCTACGAGCAGTACTTC. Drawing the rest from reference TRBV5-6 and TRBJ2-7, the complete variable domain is DAGVTQSPTHLIKTRGQQVTLRCSPKSGHDTVSWYQQALGQGPQFIFQYYEEEERQRGNFPDRFSGHQFPNYSSELNVNALLLGDSALYLCASSFLYPSGSSYEQYFGPGTRLTVT.

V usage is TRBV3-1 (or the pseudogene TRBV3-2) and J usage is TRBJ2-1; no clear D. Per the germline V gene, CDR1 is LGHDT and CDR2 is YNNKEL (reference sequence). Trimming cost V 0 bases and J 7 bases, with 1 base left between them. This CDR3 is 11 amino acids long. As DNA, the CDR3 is TGTGCCAGCAGCCAAGAGAATGAGCAGTTCTTC. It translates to CASSQENEQFF.

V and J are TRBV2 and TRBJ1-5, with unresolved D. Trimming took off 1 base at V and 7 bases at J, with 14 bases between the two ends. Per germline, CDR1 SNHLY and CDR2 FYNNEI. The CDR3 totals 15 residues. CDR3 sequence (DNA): TGTGCCAGCAGTGAAGAGGGAACCCTCGGGCAGCCCCAGCATTTT. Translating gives CASSEEGTLGQPQHF.

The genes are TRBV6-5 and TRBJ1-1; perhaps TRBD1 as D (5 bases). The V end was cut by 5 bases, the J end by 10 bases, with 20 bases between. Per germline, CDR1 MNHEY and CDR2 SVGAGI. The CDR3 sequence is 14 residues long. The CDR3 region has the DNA TGTGCCAGCAGTATTCCGGAGAGGGGCAAGGGAGCTTTCTTT. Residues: CASSIPERGKGAFF.

DNA for the CDR3: TGCGCCAGCAGCTTGCAAGGCGGACGCACAGATACGCAGTATTTT. It is translated as CASSLQGGRTDTQYF. The V call is TRBV5-1, the J call TRBJ2-3; no clear D gene. The V end was cut by 1 base, the J end by 1 base, with 10 bases between. The CDR3 sequence is 15 residues long. CDR1 is SGHRS, CDR2 YFSETQ, per germline.

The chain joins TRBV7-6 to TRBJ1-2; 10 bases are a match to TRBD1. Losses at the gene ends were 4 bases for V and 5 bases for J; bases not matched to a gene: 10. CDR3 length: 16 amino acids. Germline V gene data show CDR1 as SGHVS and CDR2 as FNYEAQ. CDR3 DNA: TGTGCCAGCAGCTCCTTTGACAGGGGGCCTGGGTATGGCTACACCTTC. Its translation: CASSSFDRGPGYGYTF.

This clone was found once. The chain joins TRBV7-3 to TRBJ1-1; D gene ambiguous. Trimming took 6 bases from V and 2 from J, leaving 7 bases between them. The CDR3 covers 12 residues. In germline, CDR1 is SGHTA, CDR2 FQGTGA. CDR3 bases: TGTGCCAGCAGGGGGTATAACACTGAAGCTTTCTTT. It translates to CASRGYNTEAFF.

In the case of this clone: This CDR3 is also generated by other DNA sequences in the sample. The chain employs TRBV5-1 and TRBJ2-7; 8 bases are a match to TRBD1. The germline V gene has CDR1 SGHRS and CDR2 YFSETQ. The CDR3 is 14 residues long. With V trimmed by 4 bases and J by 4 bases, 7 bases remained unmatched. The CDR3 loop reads CASSDRTGPYEQYF. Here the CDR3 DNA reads TGCGCCAGCAGCGATCGGACAGGGCCTTACGAGCAGTACTTC.

CDR3 DNA: TGCGCCAGCAGCTTGGCGGGACTCGAGAATTCACCCCTCCACTTT. Its translation is CASSLAGLENSPLHF. V is TRBV5-1 and J is TRBJ1-6; weak D call: TRBD1 (5 bases). Germline CDR1 reads SGHRS; CDR2 reads YFSETQ. The V end was cut by 0 bases, the J end by 7 bases, with 11 bases between. The CDR3 runs 15 residues.

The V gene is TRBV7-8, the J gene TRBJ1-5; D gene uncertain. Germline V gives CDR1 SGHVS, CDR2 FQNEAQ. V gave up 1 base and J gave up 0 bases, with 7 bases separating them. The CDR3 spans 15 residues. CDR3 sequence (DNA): TGTGCCAGCAGCTTAGAGGGAGGTAGCAATCAGCCCCAGCATTTT. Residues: CASSLEGGSNQPQHF.

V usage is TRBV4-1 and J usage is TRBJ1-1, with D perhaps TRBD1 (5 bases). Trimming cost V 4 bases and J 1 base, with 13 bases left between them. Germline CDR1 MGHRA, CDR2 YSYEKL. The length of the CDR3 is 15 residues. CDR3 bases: TGCGCCAGCAGCCGTCGACAGCGCTCGAACACTGAAGCTTTCTTT. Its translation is CASSRRQRSNTEAFF.

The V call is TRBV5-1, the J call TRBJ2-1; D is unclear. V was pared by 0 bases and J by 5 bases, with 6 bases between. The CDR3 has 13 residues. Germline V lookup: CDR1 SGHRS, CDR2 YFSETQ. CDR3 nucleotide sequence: TGCGCCAGCAGCTTGGCAGTGAACAATGAGCAGTTCTTC. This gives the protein CASSLAVNNEQFF.

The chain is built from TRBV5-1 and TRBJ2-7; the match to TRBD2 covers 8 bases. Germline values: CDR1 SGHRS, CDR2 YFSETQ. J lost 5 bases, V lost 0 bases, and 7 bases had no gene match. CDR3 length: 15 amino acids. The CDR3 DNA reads TGCGCCAGCAGCTTGGCCCTGCTAGCGGGCAACGAGCAGTACTTC. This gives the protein CASSLALLAGNEQYF.

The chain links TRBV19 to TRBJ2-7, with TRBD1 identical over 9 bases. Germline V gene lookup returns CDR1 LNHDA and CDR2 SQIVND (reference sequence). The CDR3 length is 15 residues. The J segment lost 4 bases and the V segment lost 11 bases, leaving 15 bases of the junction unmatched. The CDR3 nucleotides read TGTGCCCGACGCGTAAGGGACAGGGAGGGATACGAGCAGTACTTC. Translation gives CARRVRDREGYEQYF.

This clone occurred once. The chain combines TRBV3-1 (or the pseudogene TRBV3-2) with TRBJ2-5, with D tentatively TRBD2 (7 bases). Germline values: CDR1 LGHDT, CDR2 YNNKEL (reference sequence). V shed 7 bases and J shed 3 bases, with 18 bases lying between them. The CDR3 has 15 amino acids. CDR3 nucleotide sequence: TGTGCCAGCAACCCATGGGGGGGGGCTGAAGAGACCCAGTACTTC. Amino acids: CASNPWGGAEETQYF.

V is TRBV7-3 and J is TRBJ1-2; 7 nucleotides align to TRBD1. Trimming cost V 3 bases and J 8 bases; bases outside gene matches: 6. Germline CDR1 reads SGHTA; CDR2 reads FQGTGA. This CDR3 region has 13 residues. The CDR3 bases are TGTGCCAGCAGCTTTGACAGGGAATACGGCTACACCTTC. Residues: CASSFDREYGYTF.

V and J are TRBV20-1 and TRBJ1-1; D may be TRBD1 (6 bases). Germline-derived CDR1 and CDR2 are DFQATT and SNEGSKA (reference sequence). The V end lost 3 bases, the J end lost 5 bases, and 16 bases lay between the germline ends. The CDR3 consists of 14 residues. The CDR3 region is CSASKPGARTEAFF. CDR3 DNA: TGCAGTGCTAGTAAGCCGGGGGCGAGAACTGAAGCTTTCTTT.

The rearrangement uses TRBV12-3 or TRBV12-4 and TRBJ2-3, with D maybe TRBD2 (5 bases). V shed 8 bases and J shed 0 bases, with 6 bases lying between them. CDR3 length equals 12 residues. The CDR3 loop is CASGRSTDTQYF. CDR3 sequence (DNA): TGTGCCAGCGGGAGAAGCACAGATACGCAGTATTTT.

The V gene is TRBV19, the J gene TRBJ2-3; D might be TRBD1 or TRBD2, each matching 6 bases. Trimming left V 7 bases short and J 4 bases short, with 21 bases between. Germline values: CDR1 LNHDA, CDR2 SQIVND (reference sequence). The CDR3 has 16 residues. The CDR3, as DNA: TGTGCCAGTACCCCGAGCGCAAGGGGGGTGGCAGATACGCAGTATTTT. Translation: CASTPSARGVADTQYF.

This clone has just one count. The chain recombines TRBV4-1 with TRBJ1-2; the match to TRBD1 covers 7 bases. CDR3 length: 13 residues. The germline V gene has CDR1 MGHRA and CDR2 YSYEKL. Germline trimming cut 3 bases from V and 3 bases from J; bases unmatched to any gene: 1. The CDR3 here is CASSHQGDYGYTF. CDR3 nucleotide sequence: TGCGCCAGCAGCCACCAGGGGGACTATGGCTACACCTTC.

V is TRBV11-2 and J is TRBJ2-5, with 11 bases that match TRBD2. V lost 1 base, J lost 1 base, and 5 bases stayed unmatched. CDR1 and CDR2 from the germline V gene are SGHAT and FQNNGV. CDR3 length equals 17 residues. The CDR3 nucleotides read TGTGCCAGCAGCTTAGTGCGGACTAGCGGGTCCCAAGAGACCCAGTACTTC. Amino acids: CASSLVRTSGSQETQYF. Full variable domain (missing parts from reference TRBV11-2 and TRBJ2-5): EAGVAQSPRYKIIEKRQSVAFWCNPISGHATLYWYQQILGQGPKLLIQFQNNGVVDDSQLPKDRFSAERLKGVDSTLKIQPAKLEDSAVYLCASSLVRTSGSQETQYFGPGTRLLVL.

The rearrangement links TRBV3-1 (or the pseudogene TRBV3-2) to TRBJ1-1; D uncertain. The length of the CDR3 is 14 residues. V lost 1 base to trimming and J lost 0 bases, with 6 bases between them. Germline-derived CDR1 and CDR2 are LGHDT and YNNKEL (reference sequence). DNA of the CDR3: TGTGCCAGCAGCCAAGTCAGTTTGAACACTGAAGCTTTCTTT. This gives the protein CASSQVSLNTEAFF.

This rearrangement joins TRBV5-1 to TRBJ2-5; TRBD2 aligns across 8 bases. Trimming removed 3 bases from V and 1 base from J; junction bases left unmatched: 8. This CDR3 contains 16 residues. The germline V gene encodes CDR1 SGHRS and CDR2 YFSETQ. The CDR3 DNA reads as TGCGCCAGCAGCTCGAGTCAGCGGGGGTCCCAAGAGACCCAGTACTTC. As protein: CASSSSQRGSQETQYF.

CDR3 loop: CAWSVSAVHEQYF. CDR3 nucleotide sequence: TGTGCCTGGAGTGTAAGTGCAGTCCACGAGCAGTACTTC. The chain couples TRBV30 to TRBJ2-7, with D uncertain. Between the trimmed V and J ends, which lost 0 bases and 5 bases, there was a span of 11 bases. CDR3 length equals 13 residues. Germline assignment: CDR1 GTSNPN and CDR2 SVGIG (reference sequence).